This is a list of T cell receptor beta chains from one sample in a study of CD8+ T cells in alopecia areata. Data came from immunoSEQ multiplex PCR; TCRdb stores just in-frame clones and leaves some out. The sample carries 150,000 or so clones, more than 40% recorded once. The specimen sequenced was CD4+ T cells sorted from blood. These receptors were taken from a human donor with alopecia areata. Both conserved end residues are part of each CDR3. A D gene is named only where the DNA matches it firmly. For some rows the clone size is stated as once, few or many, or as a class when expanded; others skip it.

D gene: -; J gene: TRBJ1-5; clone size: -; V gene: TRBV30; CDR3 protein: CAWSAGLVQPQHF; CDR3 DNA: TGTGCCTGGAGTGCAGGCCTGGTTCAGCCCCAGCATTTT
D gene: -; J gene: TRBJ2-4; clone size: -; V gene: TRBV28; CDR3 protein: CASSLRGTGNIQYF; CDR3 DNA: TGTGCCAGCAGTTTACGCGGGACTGGGAACATTCAGTACTTC
D gene: TRBD2; J gene: TRBJ2-2; clone size: -; V gene: TRBV4-1; CDR3 protein: CASTTSVIGELFF; CDR3 DNA: TGCGCCAGTACGACTAGCGTAATCGGGGAGCTGTTTTTT
D gene: -; J gene: TRBJ2-2; clone size: few; V gene: TRBV6-5; CDR3 protein: CASSSWDRELFF; CDR3 DNA: TGTGCCAGCAGCTCGTGGGACAGGGAGCTGTTTTTT
D gene: -; J gene: TRBJ2-7; clone size: few; V gene: TRBV28; CDR3 protein: CACGGGIIGSEQYF; CDR3 DNA: TGTGCCTGCGGAGGCGGGATAATTGGGTCCGAGCAGTACTTC
D gene: TRBD1; J gene: TRBJ2-1; clone size: -; V gene: TRBV5-4; CDR3 protein: CASSPGTGYNEQFF; CDR3 DNA: TGTGCCAGCAGCCCCGGGACAGGATACAATGAGCAGTTCTTC
D gene: -; J gene: TRBJ2-1; clone size: once; V gene: TRBV5-1; CDR3 protein: CASRGANEQFF; CDR3 DNA: TGCGCCAGCCGGGGGGCTAATGAGCAGTTCTTC
D gene: TRBD1; J gene: TRBJ1-2; clone size: few; V gene: TRBV29-1; CDR3 protein: CSVGQVYGYTF; CDR3 DNA: TGCAGCGTAGGACAGGTCTATGGCTACACCTTC
D gene: -; J gene: TRBJ2-3; clone size: few; V gene: TRBV5-1; CDR3 protein: CASSLALPTDTQYF; CDR3 DNA: TGCGCCAGCAGCTTGGCTCTCCCGACAGATACGCAGTATTTT
D gene: TRBD2; J gene: TRBJ2-3; clone size: -; V gene: TRBV30; CDR3 protein: CAWSTPGGDTQYF; CDR3 DNA: TGTGCCTGGAGTACCCCGGGAGGGGATACGCAGTATTTT
D gene: TRBD1; J gene: TRBJ2-5; clone size: -; V gene: TRBV10-3; CDR3 protein: CAISESRKGQQETQYF; CDR3 DNA: TGTGCCATCAGTGAGTCGAGGAAGGGACAGCAAGAGACCCAGTACTTC
D gene: -; J gene: TRBJ2-2; clone size: few; V gene: TRBV7-9; CDR3 protein: CASSLQGFGELFF; CDR3 DNA: TGTGCCAGCAGCCTCCAAGGGTTCGGGGAGCTGTTTTTT
D gene: TRBD2; J gene: TRBJ2-5; clone size: few; V gene: TRBV29-1; CDR3 protein: CSVPWGAGRETQYF; CDR3 DNA: TGCAGCGTTCCGTGGGGAGCGGGAAGAGAGACCCAGTACTTC
D gene: -; J gene: TRBJ1-1; clone size: few; V gene: TRBV6-5; CDR3 protein: CASRRDPVVFF; CDR3 DNA: TGTGCCAGCAGAAGGGACCCTGTGGTTTTCTTT
D gene: TRBD2; J gene: TRBJ2-5; clone size: -; V gene: TRBV7-2; CDR3 protein: CASSSREVPETQYF; CDR3 DNA: TGTGCCAGCAGCTCGCGGGAGGTCCCGGAGACCCAGTACTTC
D gene: -; J gene: TRBJ2-5; clone size: -; V gene: TRBV7-3; CDR3 protein: CASSRERQETQYF; CDR3 DNA: TGTGCCAGCAGCCGGGAGAGACAAGAGACCCAGTACTTC
D gene: TRBD2; J gene: TRBJ2-2; clone size: -; V gene: TRBV7-7; CDR3 protein: CASSPDRTSTGELFF; CDR3 DNA: TGTGCTAGCAGCCCGGACCGGACTAGCACCGGGGAGCTGTTTTTT
D gene: -; J gene: TRBJ2-3; clone size: few; V gene: TRBV29-1; CDR3 protein: CSVEDQVTADTQYF; CDR3 DNA: TGCAGCGTTGAAGATCAGGTCACGGCGGATACGCAGTATTTT
D gene: TRBD1; J gene: TRBJ1-5; clone size: -; V gene: TRBV7-2; CDR3 protein: CASIDRGNQPQHF; CDR3 DNA: TGTGCCAGCATTGACAGGGGCAATCAGCCCCAGCATTTT
D gene: -; J gene: TRBJ1-1; clone size: -; V gene: TRBV29-1; CDR3 protein: CSVGVVNTEAFF; CDR3 DNA: TGCAGCGTTGGGGTAGTGAACACTGAAGCTTTCTTT
D gene: -; J gene: TRBJ2-7; clone size: -; V gene: TRBV7-3; CDR3 protein: CASSLQGGAGSHSYEQYF; CDR3 DNA: TGTGCCAGCAGCTTACAGGGGGGCGCAGGATCTCACTCCTACGAGCAGTACTTC
D gene: -; J gene: TRBJ1-5; clone size: few; V gene: TRBV30; CDR3 protein: CAWSRNRDQPQHF; CDR3 DNA: TGTGCCTGGAGTCGGAATCGGGATCAGCCCCAGCATTTT
D gene: -; J gene: TRBJ2-5; clone size: -; V gene: TRBV7-8; CDR3 protein: CASSQSETQYF; CDR3 DNA: TGTGCCAGCAGCCAGTCAGAGACCCAGTACTTC
D gene: -; J gene: TRBJ1-1; clone size: -; V gene: TRBV13; CDR3 protein: CASNLGRPNTEAFF; CDR3 DNA: TGTGCCAGCAACTTAGGTCGGCCGAACACTGAAGCTTTCTTT
D gene: -; J gene: TRBJ2-3; clone size: once; V gene: TRBV9; CDR3 protein: CASSVSGDTQYF; CDR3 DNA: TGTGCCAGCAGTGTCAGCGGAGATACGCAGTATTTT
D gene: TRBD2; J gene: TRBJ2-7; clone size: -; V gene: TRBV5-1; CDR3 protein: CASSTEDSSGSPSYEQYF; CDR3 DNA: TGCGCCAGCAGCACCGAGGACTCTAGCGGGAGTCCATCCTACGAGCAGTACTTC
D gene: TRBD1; J gene: TRBJ1-2; clone size: -; V gene: TRBV10-3; CDR3 protein: CAITGTDYGYTF; CDR3 DNA: TGTGCCATCACCGGGACAGACTATGGCTACACCTTC
D gene: -; J gene: TRBJ2-3; clone size: few; V gene: TRBV2; CDR3 protein: CASSVWGSTDTQYF; CDR3 DNA: TGTGCCAGCAGTGTTTGGGGAAGCACAGATACGCAGTATTTT
D gene: TRBD1; J gene: TRBJ1-5; clone size: -; V gene: TRBV29-1; CDR3 protein: CSASTGRSNQPQHF; CDR3 DNA: TGCAGCGCCTCGACAGGGCGTAGCAATCAGCCCCAGCATTTT
D gene: -; J gene: TRBJ1-1; clone size: few; V gene: TRBV23-1; CDR3 protein: CASSHPTTDTEAFF; CDR3 DNA: TGCGCCAGCAGTCACCCCACAACTGACACTGAAGCTTTCTTT
D gene: -; J gene: TRBJ2-7; clone size: -; V gene: TRBV5-6; CDR3 protein: CASSLAGPYEQYF; CDR3 DNA: TGTGCCAGCAGCTTGGCCGGCCCCTACGAGCAGTACTTC
D gene: TRBD1; J gene: TRBJ2-1; clone size: -; V gene: TRBV5-1; CDR3 protein: CASSSTTGGGEQFF; CDR3 DNA: TGCGCCAGCAGCTCGACAACAGGGGGTGGGGAGCAGTTCTTC
D gene: -; J gene: TRBJ2-3; clone size: -; V gene: TRBV7-8; CDR3 protein: CASSLNYDTQYF; CDR3 DNA: TGTGCCAGCAGCTTAAATTATGATACGCAGTATTTT
D gene: TRBD2; J gene: TRBJ2-1; clone size: -; V gene: TRBV19; CDR3 protein: CASSTGTSTYNEQFF; CDR3 DNA: TGTGCCAGTAGCACCGGGACTAGTACCTACAATGAGCAGTTCTTC
D gene: -; J gene: TRBJ2-1; clone size: -; V gene: TRBV2; CDR3 protein: CASGGPNEQFF; CDR3 DNA: TGTGCCAGCGGGGGCCCAAATGAGCAGTTCTTC
D gene: -; J gene: TRBJ2-7; clone size: -; V gene: TRBV7-7; CDR3 protein: CASSLGGGYEQYF; CDR3 DNA: TGTGCTAGCAGCTTAGGAGGCGGGTACGAGCAGTACTTC
D gene: TRBD1; J gene: TRBJ2-3; clone size: few; V gene: TRBV5-1; CDR3 protein: CASSLRQGADTQYF; CDR3 DNA: TGCGCCAGCAGCCTACGACAGGGAGCAGATACGCAGTATTTT
D gene: -; J gene: TRBJ2-3; clone size: few; V gene: TRBV2; CDR3 protein: CASNVGELPDTQYF; CDR3 DNA: TGTGCCAGCAACGTGGGGGAGTTGCCAGATACGCAGTATTTT
D gene: -; J gene: TRBJ2-1; clone size: few; V gene: TRBV5-1; CDR3 protein: CASRITPAGEQFF; CDR3 DNA: TGCGCCAGCAGAATAACGCCGGCCGGTGAGCAGTTCTTC
D gene: TRBD1; J gene: TRBJ1-2; clone size: -; V gene: TRBV10-2; CDR3 protein: CASSRGRDYGYTF; CDR3 DNA: TGCGCCAGCAGCAGGGGGCGAGACTATGGCTACACCTTC
D gene: -; J gene: TRBJ1-4; clone size: -; V gene: TRBV2; CDR3 protein: CASSDELGLFF; CDR3 DNA: TGTGCCAGCAGTGATGAGTTGGGGCTGTTTTTT
D gene: -; J gene: TRBJ1-2; clone size: few; V gene: TRBV29-1; CDR3 protein: CSVEDLRQVRNYGYTF; CDR3 DNA: TGCAGCGTTGAAGATCTTCGGCAGGTCCGTAACTATGGCTACACCTTC
D gene: -; J gene: TRBJ2-1; clone size: -; V gene: TRBV2; CDR3 protein: CASRRALVASDNEQFF; CDR3 DNA: TGTGCCAGCAGAAGGGCCCTAGTGGCATCGGACAATGAGCAGTTCTTC
D gene: -; J gene: TRBJ1-1; clone size: once; V gene: TRBV4-1; CDR3 protein: CASSPREDTEAFF; CDR3 DNA: TGCGCCAGCAGCCCCAGGGAGGACACTGAAGCTTTCTTT
D gene: -; J gene: TRBJ2-4; clone size: -; V gene: TRBV4-1; CDR3 protein: CASSRMTDHLAKNIQYF; CDR3 DNA: TGCGCCAGCAGCCGTATGACAGATCACCTAGCCAAAAACATTCAGTACTTC
D gene: -; J gene: TRBJ2-7; clone size: -; V gene: TRBV29-1; CDR3 protein: CSVEVWDAGRGEQYF; CDR3 DNA: TGCAGCGTTGAGGTATGGGACGCAGGAAGAGGCGAGCAGTACTTC
D gene: -; J gene: TRBJ2-5; clone size: -; V gene: TRBV4-1; CDR3 protein: CASSHPPLGRDQETQYF; CDR3 DNA: TGCGCCAGCAGCCACCCGCCGTTGGGACGGGATCAAGAGACCCAGTACTTC
D gene: TRBD1; J gene: TRBJ2-1; clone size: many; V gene: TRBV5-1; CDR3 protein: CASSPGQGGFNEQFF; CDR3 DNA: TGCGCCAGCAGCCCGGGACAGGGCGGCTTCAATGAGCAGTTCTTC
D gene: -; J gene: TRBJ2-3; clone size: -; V gene: TRBV20-1; CDR3 protein: CSNWLDTQYF; CDR3 DNA: TGCAGTAACTGGTTGGATACGCAGTATTTT
D gene: -; J gene: TRBJ2-7; clone size: -; V gene: TRBV2; CDR3 protein: CASSAYRAPYEQYF; CDR3 DNA: TGTGCCAGCAGTGCCTACAGGGCACCCTACGAGCAGTACTTC
D gene: -; J gene: TRBJ1-2; clone size: once; V gene: TRBV30; CDR3 protein: CAWSLGQPNYGYTF; CDR3 DNA: TGTGCCTGGAGTTTGGGGCAGCCGAACTATGGCTACACCTTC
D gene: -; J gene: TRBJ2-5; clone size: -; V gene: TRBV5-1; CDR3 protein: CASSLGLGETQYF; CDR3 DNA: TGCGCCAGCAGCTTGGGATTGGGGGAGACCCAGTACTTC
D gene: -; J gene: TRBJ1-5; clone size: -; V gene: TRBV2; CDR3 protein: CASSGRAGQPQHF; CDR3 DNA: TGTGCCAGCAGTGGGCGGGCGGGGCAGCCCCAGCATTTT
D gene: -; J gene: TRBJ2-7; clone size: -; V gene: TRBV9; CDR3 protein: CASSVGGGAYEQYF; CDR3 DNA: TGTGCCAGCAGCGTAGGCGGAGGGGCCTACGAGCAGTACTTC
D gene: -; J gene: TRBJ2-5; clone size: -; V gene: TRBV28; CDR3 protein: CASSLRQTQETQYF; CDR3 DNA: TGTGCCAGCAGTCTTCGACAGACCCAAGAGACCCAGTACTTC
D gene: -; J gene: TRBJ1-1; clone size: -; V gene: TRBV29-1; CDR3 protein: CSVELRAGGTEAFF; CDR3 DNA: TGCAGCGTTGAACTCCGGGCCGGCGGCACTGAAGCTTTCTTT
D gene: TRBD2; J gene: TRBJ2-1; clone size: -; V gene: TRBV2; CDR3 protein: CASSEVAGYNEQFF; CDR3 DNA: TGTGCCAGCAGTGAAGTAGCGGGGTACAATGAGCAGTTCTTC
D gene: -; J gene: TRBJ1-4; clone size: few; V gene: TRBV2; CDR3 protein: CASRTLGKEKLFF; CDR3 DNA: TGTGCCAGCAGGACGCTGGGGAAGGAAAAACTGTTTTTT